The present TCR beta chain was sequenced within a study of CXCR3-negative and CXCR3-positive naive CD8 T cells. Study-level points and caveats: Naive CXCR3-negative and CXCR3-positive cells had similar TRBV-TRBJ usage; memory differed.

cDNA libraries for TRB were generated by 5' RACE incorporating UMI labels. After re-calling the 5' RACE reads, TCRdb lists one entry per CDR3 protein, DNA absent. Its table records 46,000 or so distinct CDR3 sequences. As concerns this clonotype: Antigen unknown.

CDR3 length: 13 residues. The germline V gene encodes CDR1 SGHDT and CDR2 YYEEEE. This TCR came from a human donor in good health. Some clones in this sample may be carry-over from other donors' samples. The chain carries TRBV5-6 and TRBJ2-7. Specimen: naive CXCR3- CD8+ T cells from blood. The subset is: CD45RO-CCR7+CD27+CD95- naive CD8+ T cells lacking CXCR3 (TNR3-). This CDR3 reads CASSFRNSYEQYF.